These 28 T cell receptor beta chains share one sample of origin, sequenced in a study of blood T cell repertoires in COVID-19. The data were produced by immunoSEQ multiplex PCR, yet TCRdb's version contains in-frame clones alone and is incomplete. The data contain approximately 470,000 clones, around 87% of them singletons. Sample: PBMCs or T cells enriched from blood (not recorded which). These receptors were collected from a woman aged 18-29 years who had recovered from COVID-19.

The V call is TRBV5-5, the J call TRBJ1-4; D possibly corresponds to TRBD1 (6 bases). Germline V gene data show CDR1 as SGHKS and CDR2 as YYEKEE (reference sequence). V gave up 1 base and J gave up 3 bases, with 25 bases separating them. The CDR3 runs 20 residues. Here the CDR3 DNA reads TGTGCCAGCAGCTTGAGGGGGGGCGTGATAGAGGATCTGCCTAATGAAAAACTGTTTTTT. It encodes CASSLRGGVIEDLPNEKLFF.

This clone was seen a few times. The rearrangement joins TRBV5-1 to TRBJ1-4; TRBD1 matches at 7 bases. The CDR3 spans 14 residues. V was pared by 3 bases and J by 6 bases, with 5 bases of the junction left unmatched. The germline V gene has CDR1 SGHRS and CDR2 YFSETQ. DNA for the CDR3: TGCGCCAGCAGCTCAGGGGGACTAGATGAAAAACTGTTTTTT. This codes for CASSSGGLDEKLFF.

The chain couples TRBV5-1 to TRBJ1-2, with 8 bases lining up with TRBD1. The CDR3 has 16 residues. V trimming: 5 bases; J trimming: 4 bases; junction bases outside the gene matches: 13. CDR1 and CDR2 from the germline V gene are SGHRS and YFSETQ. The CDR3 spells CASRSAQGAVGYGYTF. The CDR3 DNA sequence: TGCGCCAGCAGATCGGCCCAGGGGGCCGTCGGCTATGGCTACACCTTC.

J is TRBJ1-2 and V is TRBV7-2; possible D gene TRBD1, 6 bases. CDR1 and CDR2 from the germline V gene are SGHTA and FQGNSA. V lost 0 bases, J lost 8 bases, and 10 bases lay in between. CDR3 length equals 13 residues. The DNA for the CDR3 is TGTGCCAGCAGCTTAGCGGCAGGGGTAGGCTACACCTTC. Its protein is CASSLAAGVGYTF.

The V and J genes are TRBV29-1 and TRBJ2-7, with a possible D match to TRBD2 (5 bases). The CDR3 is 12 residues long. Trimming shortened V by 7 bases and J by 1 base, and 11 bases separated the two germline ends. The germline CDR1 and CDR2 sequences are SQVTM and ANQGSEA. The CDR3 region has the DNA TGCAGCGGAGGACTGACTTCCTACGAGCAGTACTTC. This codes for CSGGLTSYEQYF.

V is TRBV4-1 and J is TRBJ2-7; D not certain. This CDR3 region has 13 residues. Germline values: CDR1 MGHRA, CDR2 YSYEKL. The V end was cut by 0 bases, the J end by 6 bases, with 9 bases between. Here the CDR3 reads CASSQDGVTEQYF. CDR3 nucleotide sequence: TGCGCCAGCAGCCAAGACGGAGTTACCGAGCAGTACTTC.

The chain employs TRBV2 and TRBJ1-1; 7 nucleotides agree with TRBD1. The CDR3 consists of 10 residues. J was trimmed by 6 bases and V by 10 bases; bases with no gene match: 2. Germline V CDR1 and CDR2: SNHLY, FYNNEI. The CDR3: CATQGAEAFF. In DNA, the CDR3 is TGTGCCACCCAGGGGGCTGAAGCTTTCTTT.

The chain recombines TRBV21-1 with TRBJ1-1. TRBV21-1 is noted as a pseudogene. The CDR3 contains 17 residues. The CDR3 nucleotides are TGTGCCAGCAGCAAAGAAGGGGGAGGGAACGAGAACACTGAAGCTTTCTTT. Encoded protein: CASSKEGGGNENTEAFF.

The chain uses TRBV10-3 and TRBJ1-1; a weak D match, TRBD1 (5 bases). V lost 3 bases and J lost 1, with 9 bases in between. The CDR3 runs to 14 residues. Germline CDR1 and CDR2: ENHRY and SYGVKD. CDR3 DNA: TGTGCCATCAGTGATAGGGGTCAGAACACTGAAGCTTTCTTT. This translates into CAISDRGQNTEAFF.

This clone was seen only a few times. The chain has TRBV9 and TRBJ2-2; TRBD2 might be the D (5 bases). Trimming shortened V by 3 bases and J by 5 bases, and 8 bases separated the two germline ends. CDR1 is SGDLS and CDR2 is YYNGEE in the germline V gene. The CDR3 is 13 amino acids. Here the CDR3 DNA reads TGTGCCAGCAGCGCCGGGGTAACCGGGGAGCTGTTTTTT. It specifies CASSAGVTGELFF.

The rearrangement joins TRBV4-2 to TRBJ1-5, with 7 nucleotides matching TRBD1. The germline gives CDR1 LGHNA, CDR2 YNFKEQ. The V segment lost 3 bases and the J segment 6 bases; nucleotides outside the gene matches: 8. The CDR3 contains 15 residues. CDR3 coding DNA: TGTGCCAGCAGCCAGGAAGGGACAGAACGTCAGCCCCAGCATTTT. Translating it yields CASSQEGTERQPQHF.

CDR3: CAISESEGETQYF. The CDR3 DNA reads TGTGCCATCAGTGAGTCGGAGGGGGAGACCCAGTACTTC. The chain employs TRBV10-3 and TRBJ2-5, with D possibly matching TRBD2 (6 bases). With 0 bases removed from V and 5 bases from J, the gap between germline ends came to 7 bases. Germline CDR1 reads ENHRY; CDR2 reads SYGVKD. This CDR3 comprises 13 residues.

The rearrangement uses TRBV6-4 and TRBJ2-1; 7 bases match TRBD1. The trim removed 2 bases at V and 7 bases at J, leaving 14 bases unmatched. CDR3 length equals 17 residues. Looked up from germline, CDR1 is MRHNA and CDR2 is SNTAGT. CDR3 in amino acids: CASSDDLRQGSGNEQFF. DNA for the CDR3: TGTGCCAGCAGTGACGACCTAAGACAGGGCTCAGGGAATGAGCAGTTCTTC.

The rearrangement joins TRBV10-3 to TRBJ2-3; the D gene is possibly TRBD2 (6 bases). Trimming pared 8 bases from V and 2 bases from J, leaving 11 bases between. The CDR3 length is 13 residues. Germline values: CDR1 ENHRY, CDR2 SYGVKD. As DNA, the CDR3 is TGTGCCATCCGGAGGGGCAACACAGATACGCAGTATTTT. As protein: CAIRRGNTDTQYF.

This clone turned up a few times. The chain couples TRBV28 to TRBJ1-1; D might be TRBD1 (6 bases). The V and J ends lost 2 bases and 0 bases respectively, with 10 bases between them. This CDR3 region has 15 residues. Germline loops: CDR1 MDHEN, CDR2 SYDVKM. DNA of the CDR3: TGTGCCAGCAGTTTAACAGGGCTGATGAACACTGAAGCTTTCTTT. This sequence encodes CASSLTGLMNTEAFF.

This clone was observed a single time. The chain recombines TRBV28 with TRBJ1-2; a weak D match, TRBD1 (5 bases). V lost 5 bases and J lost 8, with 15 bases in between. Germline assignment: CDR1 MDHEN and CDR2 SYDVKM. The CDR3 has 13 amino acids. The CDR3 nucleotides read TGTGCCAGCAGTCCAAGGGGCAACCGGGGCTACACCTTC. Amino acids: CASSPRGNRGYTF.

This clone occurred a few times. The chain uses TRBV6-1 and TRBJ1-6, with D unresolved. Trimming removed 2 bases at V and 0 bases at J, with 8 bases between. The CDR3 runs to 16 residues. Looked up from germline, CDR1 is MNHNS and CDR2 is SASEGT. The CDR3 protein is CASSEIPSSYNSPLHF. CDR3 sequence (DNA): TGTGCCAGCAGTGAAATCCCGAGCTCCTATAATTCACCCCTCCACTTT.

The CDR3 DNA reads TGTGCCAGCAGTGGTCGGAAAGGGACAGTGAACACTGAAGCTTTCTTT. It encodes CASSGRKGTVNTEAFF. The chain has TRBV25-1 and TRBJ1-1; 7 bases are shared with TRBD1. J lost 0 bases, V lost 4 bases, and 8 bases had no gene match. Germline CDR1 and CDR2: MGHDK and SYGVNS. This CDR3 is built from 16 residues.

This clone has a single count. J is TRBJ2-1 and V is TRBV30; 9 bases match TRBD1. Losses at the gene ends were 2 bases for V and 9 bases for J; bases not matched to a gene: 11. This CDR3 comprises 15 residues. The germline gives CDR1 GTSNPN, CDR2 SVGIG (reference sequence). CDR3 nucleotides: TGTGCCTGGAGTCCGGGACAGGGAATTGTTACTGAGCAGTTCTTC. Its protein is CAWSPGQGIVTEQFF.

The rearrangement joins TRBV5-1 to TRBJ2-3; 7 positions match TRBD1. V shed 8 bases and J 1 base; nucleotides not matched to a gene: 1. This CDR3 region has 12 residues. In germline, CDR1 is SGHRS, CDR2 YFSETQ. CDR3 protein: CARGQRTDTQYF. The DNA for the CDR3 is TGCGCCAGGGGACAGCGCACAGATACGCAGTATTTT.

The V and J genes are TRBV5-1 and TRBJ1-1, with 7 nucleotides matching TRBD1. Germline V CDR1 and CDR2: SGHRS, YFSETQ. V trimming: 2 bases; J trimming: 3 bases; junction bases outside the gene matches: 1. This CDR3 comprises 13 residues. CDR3 loop: CASSLQGYTEAFF. In DNA, the CDR3 is TGCGCCAGCAGCTTACAGGGGTACACTGAAGCTTTCTTT.

The chain employs TRBV7-9 and TRBJ2-7; 10 bases match TRBD2. This CDR3 region has 15 residues. J lost 1 base, V lost 6 bases, and 6 bases had no gene match. Germline V lookup: CDR1 SEHNR, CDR2 FQNEAQ (reference sequence). CDR3 bases: TGTGCCAGCAGTCATAGCGGGGGGTCTTCCTACGAGCAGTACTTC. Amino acids: CASSHSGGSSYEQYF.

This rearrangement joins TRBV9 to TRBJ1-1, with 8 bases lining up with TRBD1. The ends lost 4 bases at V and 11 bases at J; junction bases unmatched: 19. This CDR3 region has 16 residues. CDR1 is SGDLS, CDR2 YYNGEE, per germline. CDR3 in DNA: TGTGCCAGCAGCTCCCCCACAGGACAGGGCCGACTCGAGGCTTTCTTT. Its translation: CASSSPTGQGRLEAFF.

Remarks on this clone: Within the sample, other DNA sequences also encode this same CDR3. The chain combines TRBV3-1 (or the pseudogene TRBV3-2) with TRBJ2-3; TRBD2 might be the D (6 bases). Trimming removed 0 bases from V and 6 bases from J, with 10 bases in between. This CDR3 region has 14 residues. The germline gives CDR1 LGHDT, CDR2 YNNKEL (reference sequence). The CDR3 loop reads CASSQDGGADTQYF. The CDR3, as DNA: TGTGCCAGCAGCCAAGATGGAGGGGCGGATACGCAGTATTTT.

The chain couples TRBV5-1 to TRBJ2-1; unclear D gene. In germline, CDR1 is SGHRS, CDR2 YFSETQ. The CDR3 is 15 residues long. The ends were cut back, 0 bases at V and 2 bases at J, with 9 bases in the middle. The CDR3 reads CASSLAYGAYNEQFF. CDR3 bases: TGCGCCAGCAGCTTGGCGTACGGAGCCTACAATGAGCAGTTCTTC.

The V and J genes are TRBV5-1 and TRBJ2-3; a possible D gene is TRBD2 (5 bases). V shed 6 bases and J shed 0 bases, with 14 bases lying between them. This CDR3 is built from 15 residues. The germline CDR1 and CDR2 sequences are SGHRS and YFSETQ. DNA for the CDR3: TGCGCCAGCAACTTTGGCGCGGGTAGCACAGATACGCAGTATTTT. Encoded protein: CASNFGAGSTDTQYF.

The chain combines TRBV10-3 with TRBJ2-3; 13 nucleotides agree with TRBD2. CDR1 is ENHRY, CDR2 SYGVKD, per germline. The CDR3 has 16 residues. With 5 bases clipped from V and 6 bases from J, the junction kept 8 bases outside the gene matches. CDR3 coding DNA: TGTGCCATCAGTACTAGCGGGGGGGCCATGGGTGATACGCAGTATTTT. This codes for CAISTSGGAMGDTQYF.

In this sample, this clone turned up once. The chain has TRBV6-5 and TRBJ2-3; tentative D call: TRBD2 (6 bases). The CDR3 length is 14 residues. Germline V lookup: CDR1 MNHEY, CDR2 SVGAGI. Trimming cost V 8 bases and J 3 bases, with 15 bases left between them. CDR3 region: CASWGEKRTDTQYF. CDR3 nucleotide sequence: TGTGCCAGCTGGGGGGAGAAAAGGACAGATACGCAGTATTTT.